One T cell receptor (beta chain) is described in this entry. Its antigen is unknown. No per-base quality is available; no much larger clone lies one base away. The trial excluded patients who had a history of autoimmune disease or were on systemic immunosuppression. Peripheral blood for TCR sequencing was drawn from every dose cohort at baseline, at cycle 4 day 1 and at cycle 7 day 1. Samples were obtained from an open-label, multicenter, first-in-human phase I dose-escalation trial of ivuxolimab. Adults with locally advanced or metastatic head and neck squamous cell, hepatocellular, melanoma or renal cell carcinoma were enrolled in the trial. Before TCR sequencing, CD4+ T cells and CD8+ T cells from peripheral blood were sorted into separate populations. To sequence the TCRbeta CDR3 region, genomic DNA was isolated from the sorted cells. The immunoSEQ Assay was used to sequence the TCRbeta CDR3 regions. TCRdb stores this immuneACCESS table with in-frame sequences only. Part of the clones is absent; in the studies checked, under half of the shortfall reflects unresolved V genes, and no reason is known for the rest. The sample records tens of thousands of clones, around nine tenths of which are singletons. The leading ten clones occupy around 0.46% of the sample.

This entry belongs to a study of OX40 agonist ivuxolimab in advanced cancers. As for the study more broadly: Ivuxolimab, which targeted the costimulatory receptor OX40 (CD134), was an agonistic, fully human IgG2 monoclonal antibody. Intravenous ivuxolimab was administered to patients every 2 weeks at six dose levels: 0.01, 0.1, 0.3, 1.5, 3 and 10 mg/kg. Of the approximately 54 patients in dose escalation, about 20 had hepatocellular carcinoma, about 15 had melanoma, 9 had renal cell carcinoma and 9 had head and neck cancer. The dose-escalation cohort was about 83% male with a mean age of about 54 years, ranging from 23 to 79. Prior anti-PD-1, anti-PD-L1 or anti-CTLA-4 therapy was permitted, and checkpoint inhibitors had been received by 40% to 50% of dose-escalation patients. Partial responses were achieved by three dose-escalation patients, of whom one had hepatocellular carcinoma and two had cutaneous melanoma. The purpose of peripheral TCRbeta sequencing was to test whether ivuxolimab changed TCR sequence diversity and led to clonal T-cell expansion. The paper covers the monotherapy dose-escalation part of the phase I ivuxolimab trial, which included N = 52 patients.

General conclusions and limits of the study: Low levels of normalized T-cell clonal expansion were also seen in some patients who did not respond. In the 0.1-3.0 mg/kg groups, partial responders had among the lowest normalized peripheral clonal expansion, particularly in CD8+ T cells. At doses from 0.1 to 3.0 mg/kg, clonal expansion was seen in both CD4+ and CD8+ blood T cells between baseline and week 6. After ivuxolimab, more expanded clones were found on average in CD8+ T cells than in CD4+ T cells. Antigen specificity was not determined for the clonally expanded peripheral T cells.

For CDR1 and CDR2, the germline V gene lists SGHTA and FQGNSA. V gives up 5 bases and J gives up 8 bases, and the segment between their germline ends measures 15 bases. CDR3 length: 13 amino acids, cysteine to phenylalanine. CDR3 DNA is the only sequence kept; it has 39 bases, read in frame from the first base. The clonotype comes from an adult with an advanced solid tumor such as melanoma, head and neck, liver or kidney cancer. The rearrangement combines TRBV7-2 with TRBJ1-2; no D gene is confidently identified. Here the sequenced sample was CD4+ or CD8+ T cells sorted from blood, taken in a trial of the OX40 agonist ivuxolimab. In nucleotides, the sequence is TGTGCCAGCAGCCACCTTAAGGGAGGCGGCTACACCTTC. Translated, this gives CASSHLKGGGYTF.